The 15 T cell receptor beta chains reported below all come from one sample, sequenced in a study of tumor and adjacent non-tumor tissue in lung cancer listed by TCRdb under 2018. Libraries were prepared through multiplex PCR. The listed sequencing device is Illumina HiSeq 2500. Following protocols modified from ARM-PCR, the researchers constructed TCRbeta libraries through three rounds of nested PCR with primers (Table S4). The public sequencing data were trimmed at Q25 with fastp and processed into clonotypes with MiXCR by TCRdb, which kept only in-frame beta chains. Rows merge per CDR3 protein into single entries with the most common DNA and genes. In this sample the table shows 50,000 to 60,000 distinct CDR3 sequences, 74% of which occur a single time. The ten most abundant clones make up roughly 25% of the sample. Bulk unsorted tissue served as the source for RNA extraction, and RNA quality was assessed using a NanoDrop ND-1000 and an Agilent 2100. Distant non-tumor tissue taken more than 3 cm from the tumor edge was used as the normal lung sample.

Specimen: distant non-tumor lung tissue. All receptors derive from a woman aged 60-75 years with non-small cell lung cancer.

This clonotype occurred many times. In DNA form, the CDR3 reads TGTGCCAGCAGCTTGGAGGTATCAGTCCTGAGCTCCTACAATGAGCAGTTCTTC. It is translated as CASSLEVSVLSSYNEQFF. The chain employs TRBV5-8 and TRBJ2-1, with D unresolved. The V gene's germline CDR1 is SGHTS and CDR2 YDEGEE. Trimming took 0 bases from V and 0 from J, leaving 16 bases between them. This CDR3 contains 18 residues.

In regard to this clonotype: Lacking the conserved final phenylalanine or tryptophan, this CDR3 likely reflects a read error. The chain employs TRBV4-2 and TRBJ2-5; possibly TRBD2 for D (6 bases). V was cut by 7 bases and J by 4 bases, with 19 bases left in between. This CDR3 is 15 amino acids long. Germline V gene data show CDR1 as LGHNA and CDR2 as YNFKEQ. Here the CDR3 DNA reads TGTGCCAGCAAACGGGGGAGCGATAACCGAGAGACCCAGTACATC. Translated, it gives CASKRGSDNRETQYI.

This clonotype was seen repeatedly, ten times or more. This chain joins TRBV5-4 and TRBJ2-1, with D perhaps TRBD2 (5 bases). The CDR3 spans 16 residues. The germline V and J ends were trimmed by 6 bases and 4 bases, with 20 bases remaining between them. Germline values: CDR1 SGHNT, CDR2 YYREEE (reference sequence). The CDR3 DNA reads TGTGCCAGCACACCCGAGAACGGAGGCGTTTACAATGAGCAGTTCTTC. Its protein is CASTPENGGVYNEQFF.

This clonotype was picked up one time. One end of the junction fails to match germline, which may point to a read error. This rearrangement joins TRBV11-2 to TRBJ2-3, with D unclear. The CDR3 runs 11 residues. Germline V lookup: CDR1 SGHAT, CDR2 FQNNGV. Here the CDR3 reads CTSCLTDAQYF. In nucleotides, the CDR3 is TGTACCAGCTGCTTAACAGATGCGCAGTATTTT. The whole variable domain, filled in from reference TRBV11-2 and TRBJ2-3, reads EAGVAQSPRYKIIEKRQSVAFWCNPISGHATLYWYQQILGQGPKLLIQFQNNGVVDDSQLPKDRFSAERLKGVDSTLKIQPAKLEDSAVYLCTSCLTDAQYFGPGTRLTVL.

A note on this clonotype: A read error may produce the germline difference seen at one junction end. The CDR3 region is CASRYEFILKKYF. Written as DNA, the CDR3 is TGTGCCAGCAGATACGAGTTTATCCTCAAGAAATATTTC. The chain recombines TRBV6-2 or TRBV6-3 with TRBJ2-4; D remains unclear. Per the germline V gene, CDR1 is MNHEY and CDR2 is SVGEGT. The CDR3 has 13 residues.

The gene calls are TRBV11-3 and TRBJ2-3; D not certain. V lost 7 bases, J lost 1 base, and 18 bases lay in between. Germline CDR1 SGHNT, CDR2 YENEEA. This CDR3 spans 16 amino acids. Here the CDR3 reads CASKSYNDQRTDTQYF. The CDR3 DNA reads TGTGCCAGCAAGTCCTACAACGACCAACGCACAGATACGCAGTATTTT.

In this sample, this clonotype turned up once. Likely a read error: the CDR3 ends without its conserved phenylalanine or tryptophan. V is TRBV29-1 and J is TRBJ2-3; possible D gene TRBD2, 6 bases. Per the germline V gene, CDR1 is SQVTM and CDR2 is ANQGSEA. The V gene lost 5 bases and the J gene lost 0 bases, with 9 bases spanning the gap. The CDR3 is 13 amino acids. The CDR3 here is CSVHGGSTDTQYL. In nucleotides, the CDR3 is TGCAGCGTTCACGGGGGTAGCACAGATACGCAGTATTTG.

In regard to this clonotype: One junction end does not reproduce the germline sequence, and a read error may be involved. The rearrangement links TRBV4-2 to TRBJ2-3; weak D call: TRBD1 (5 bases). The germline CDR1 and CDR2 sequences are LGHNA and YNFKEQ. CDR3 length: 15 residues. CDR3: CDSSHNRGDTDTQYF. The CDR3 DNA sequence: TGTGACAGCAGCCATAATAGGGGCGACACAGATACGCAGTATTTT.

V usage is TRBV28 and J usage is TRBJ2-1, with D possibly matching TRBD1 (5 bases). Germline V CDR1 and CDR2: MDHEN, SYDVKM. There are 16 residues in the CDR3. The germline V and J ends were trimmed by 5 bases and 4 bases, with 18 bases remaining between them. CDR3 region: CASSHWGHKTYNEQFF. Here the CDR3 DNA reads TGTGCCAGCAGTCACTGGGGCCACAAAACGTACAATGAGCAGTTCTTC. Filled out from reference TRBV28 and TRBJ2-1, the complete variable domain reads DVKVTQSSRYLVKRTGEKVFLECVQDMDHENMFWYRQDPGLGLRLIYFSYDVKMKEKGDIPEGYSVSREKKERFSLILESASTNQTSMYLCASSHWGHKTYNEQFFGPGTRLTVL.

Concerning this clonotype itself: One junction end disagrees with the germline gene, perhaps due to a read error. The rearrangement joins TRBV4-3 to TRBJ2-7; 7 positions match TRBD2. The CDR3 contains 15 residues. Germline loops: CDR1 LGHNA, CDR2 YSLEER. CDR3 bases: TGCGCCAGCAGCCTGCGACGAGCGGGAACCTACGGGCAGTACTTC. It encodes CASSLRRAGTYGQYF.

In this sample, this clonotype turned up a few times. Its ends do not fully match the called genes, so a read error is possible. This chain joins TRBV11-1 and TRBJ2-1; tentative D call: TRBD1 (5 bases). Germline V gives CDR1 SGHAT, CDR2 FQDESV (reference sequence). The CDR3 is made up of 13 amino acids. CDR3 in amino acids: CASSLVTVREQLF. CDR3 DNA sequence: TGTGCCAGCAGCTTAGTGACAGTGCGTGAGCAGCTCTTC.

The chain is built from TRBV12-3 or TRBV12-4 and TRBJ2-5; the match to TRBD2 covers 7 bases. This CDR3 comprises 16 residues. The V segment lost 6 bases and the J segment 5 bases; nucleotides outside the gene matches: 15. The CDR3 DNA reads as TGTGCCAGCAGCATTGGGGCTATCGGGGGGTTGGAGACCCAGTACTTC. Translated: CASSIGAIGGLETQYF.

On this clonotype itself: No conserved phenylalanine or tryptophan ends this CDR3, so it is likely a read error. The chain joins TRBV5-4 to TRBJ1-6; 7 positions match TRBD1. The junction had 3 bases not matched to a gene; V was cut back by 0 bases and J by 0 bases. The length of the CDR3 is 17 residues. Germline loops: CDR1 SGHNT, CDR2 YYREEE (reference sequence). CDR3: CASSLGGQSSYNSPLHS. The CDR3 nucleotides are TGTGCCAGCAGCTTGGGGGGACAGAGCTCCTATAATTCACCCCTCCACTCT.

The V and J genes are TRBV4-3 and TRBJ2-7; D might be TRBD1 or TRBD2, each matching 5 bases. The V and J ends lost 7 bases and 4 bases respectively, with 14 bases between them. The CDR3 sequence is 13 residues long. Germline lookup yields CDR1 LGHNA and CDR2 YSLEER. The CDR3 DNA sequence: TGCGCCAGCAATCAAGATGGGGGTTACGAGCAGTACTTC. It specifies CASNQDGGYEQYF.

The V gene is TRBV4-3, the J gene TRBJ1-1; tentatively, D is TRBD1 (5 bases). CDR3 size: 13 residues. Germline loops: CDR1 LGHNA, CDR2 YSLEER. V lost 4 bases and J 10 bases, leaving 16 bases between the germline ends. DNA of the CDR3: TGCGCCAGCAGCCGCAGGAGGGACGCTGGAGCTTTCTTT. As protein: CASSRRRDAGAFF.